The rows below give T cell receptor beta chains drawn from one sample of a study of T cells expressing NK-cell markers. TCRdb re-called the 5' RACE reads and shows each CDR3 protein once, DNA omitted. The sample has roughly 380,000 distinct CDR3 sequences; the top ten hold roughly 5.5%. Sample: blood T cells: a sorted CD56 or NKG2C T cell subset, CD4+ or CD8+ T cells, or bulk PBMC T cells (not recorded which). The receptor set was obtained from a man aged 18-69 years in good health. Both conserved end residues are part of each CDR3. The order of the fields is V gene, J gene, CDR3 protein.

TRBV11-2	TRBJ2-2	CASSFRGLGDTGELFF
TRBV5-1	TRBJ2-5	CASSLMATNLKETQYF
TRBV3-1	TRBJ2-5	CASSQEGAKAETQYF
TRBV7-6	TRBJ2-6	CASNRGPKGANVLTF
TRBV7-8	TRBJ2-3	CASSLARRRSTDTQYF
TRBV20-1	TRBJ2-3	CSARDWKTSGGDTQYF
TRBV5-1	TRBJ2-3	CASSGKTSGAVAQYF
TRBV2	TRBJ1-5	CASSGYGALGGGDQPQHF
TRBV20-1	TRBJ2-3	CSASSSGGAQGLDTQYF
TRBV7-2	TRBJ2-1	CASSRTGPKYNEQFF
TRBV20-1	TRBJ2-5	CSAKVRGAWGETQYF
TRBV10-3	TRBJ1-5	CAISVKGLSNQPQHF
TRBV6-1	TRBJ1-1	CASSPRNLYTEAFF
TRBV29-1	TRBJ2-1	CSVGAGFGTRDEQFF
TRBV6-5	TRBJ1-1	CASSYQGVNTEAFF
TRBV7-2	TRBJ2-1	CASTPRGGGGNEQFF
TRBV20-1	TRBJ2-2	CSARETSGGRNTGELFF
TRBV11-2	TRBJ2-5	CASSHRGPGGGETQYF
TRBV5-5	TRBJ1-5	CASSPPGVNNQPQHF
TRBV11-3	TRBJ2-1	CASSGTGIGEQFF
TRBV5-6	TRBJ2-7	CASRPLGGGGYEQYF
TRBV27	TRBJ2-7	CASSGASGRHEQYF
TRBV25-1	TRBJ2-5	CASSAPRGRETQYF
TRBV14	TRBJ1-1	CASSQWTAMNTEAFF
TRBV7-9	TRBJ2-1	CASSSRDRGAGEQFF
TRBV7-7	TRBJ2-5	CASSLGHTQETQYF
TRBV6-1	TRBJ1-1	CASSPETGRRTEAFF
TRBV19	TRBJ2-5	CASSIGAGGRETQYF
TRBV7-8	TRBJ2-7	CASSTWGGLNEQYF
TRBV2	TRBJ2-7	CASTIRDRADYEQYF
TRBV12-3/TRBV12-4	TRBJ2-3	CASGRDRESVTDTQYF
TRBV7-3	TRBJ2-5	CASSLRGRVQETQYF
TRBV20-1	TRBJ2-5	CSARGGVIVQETQYF
TRBV6-2/TRBV6-3	TRBJ2-1	CASTRGSRGSEQFF
TRBV5-6	TRBJ1-5	CASSLWVGGFGQPQHF